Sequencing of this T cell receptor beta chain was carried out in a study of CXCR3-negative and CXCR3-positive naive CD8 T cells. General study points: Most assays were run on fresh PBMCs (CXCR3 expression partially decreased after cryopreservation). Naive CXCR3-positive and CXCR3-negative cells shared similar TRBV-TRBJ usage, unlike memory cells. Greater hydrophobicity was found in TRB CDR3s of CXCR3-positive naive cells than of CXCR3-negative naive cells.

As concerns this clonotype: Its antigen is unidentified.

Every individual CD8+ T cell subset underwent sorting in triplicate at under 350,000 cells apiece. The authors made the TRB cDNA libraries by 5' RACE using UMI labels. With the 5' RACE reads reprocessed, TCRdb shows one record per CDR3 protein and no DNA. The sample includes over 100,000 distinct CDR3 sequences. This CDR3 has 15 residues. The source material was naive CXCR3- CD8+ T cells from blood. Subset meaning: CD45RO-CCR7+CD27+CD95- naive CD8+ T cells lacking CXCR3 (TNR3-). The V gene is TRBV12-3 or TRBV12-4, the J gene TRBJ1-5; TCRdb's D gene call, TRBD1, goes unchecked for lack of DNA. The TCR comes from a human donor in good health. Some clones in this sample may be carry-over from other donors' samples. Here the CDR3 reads CASSPPGHRNQPQHF.